A selection of T cell receptor beta chains follows, all from one sample in a study of a mutant IDH1 vaccine in newly diagnosed glioma. The table came from immunoSEQ multiplex PCR; TCRdb's copy has only in-frame clones and leaves some out. The sample consists of roughly 62,000 clones, approximately 91% of them appearing once. These receptors lack a known antigen. The sequencing here drew on PBMCs, taken from a glioma patient whose treatment included an IDH1 peptide vaccine. Source of these receptors: a man in his forties with glioma. CDR3s include the opening cysteine and the closing phenylalanine or tryptophan. Fields, in order: D gene, clone size, V gene, J gene, CDR3 DNA, CDR3 protein. D genes are given only for firm matches. Clone size is not always given. Where it is, it says once, few, many or a class for expanded clones.

TRBD1	once	TRBV6-5	TRBJ1-2	TGTGCCAGCAGTCCTTTACAAGGGGGCGGAGTCTACACCTTC	CASSPLQGGGVYTF
-	-	TRBV2	TRBJ2-1	TGTGCCAGCAGTGTAGAAGGGGGGATAGGGGAGCAGTTCTTC	CASSVEGGIGEQFF
-	-	TRBV25-1	TRBJ1-5	TGTGCCAGCACCCAAACCGGGGCTAATCAGCCCCAGCATTTT	CASTQTGANQPQHF
-	-	TRBV27	TRBJ1-2	TGTGCCAGCAGTTTTCAGGGTTCTAGTGGCTACACCTTC	CASSFQGSSGYTF
-	-	TRBV5-1	TRBJ1-2	TGCGCCAGCAGCTTGAGTACGGGCCTCGAGGGCTACACCTTC	CASSLSTGLEGYTF
-	-	TRBV6-1	TRBJ1-2	TGTGCCAGCAGACAGGGCCCATGGGGGTCCTATGGCTACACCTTC	CASRQGPWGSYGYTF
-	-	TRBV14	TRBJ2-4	TGTGCCAGCAGCCACCTCCGGGACGGGAAAAACATTCAGTACTTC	CASSHLRDGKNIQYF
-	-	TRBV5-5	TRBJ2-2	TGTGCCAGCAGCTTGGTTGGGAGCACGAACACCGGGGAGCTGTTTTTT	CASSLVGSTNTGELFF
TRBD1	-	TRBV28	TRBJ1-2	TGTGCCAGCAGTTCGCTCACCATAATACCACGGACAGGCCCCACGAACTATGGCTACACCTTC	CASSSLTIIPRTGPTNYGYTF
-	-	TRBV21-1	TRBJ2-1	TGTGCCAGCAGCAAACTGATCGGCGGGTCGGATTACCAGCCTGAGTACAATGAGCAGTTCTTC	CASSKLIGGSDYQPEYNEQFF
-	-	TRBV28	TRBJ1-4	TGTGCCAGCAGTTCGGGACAAGTTAATGAAAAACTGTTTTTT	CASSSGQVNEKLFF
-	once	TRBV6-1	TRBJ1-2	TGTGCCAGCAGTGTACAGAGGCACTTCTACGGCTACACCTTC	CASSVQRHFYGYTF
-	-	TRBV19	TRBJ2-7	TGTGCCAGTAGTCCACGACTAGAGAGTCCCTACGAGCAGTACTTC	CASSPRLESPYEQYF
-	-	TRBV4-3	TRBJ2-2	TGCGCCAGCAGCCAGGGTCTTACTGGGGCCGCCGGGGAGCTGTTTTTT	CASSQGLTGAAGELFF